This T cell receptor (beta chain) was recovered during a study of Graves' ophthalmopathy and Graves' hyperthyroidism. Looking at the study overall: Pretreatment peripheral blood was obtained at initial diagnosis.

V was clipped by 2 bases and J by 2 bases, with 10 bases between them. CDR3 length: 14 amino acids. Looked up from germline, CDR1 is SGHTS and CDR2 is YDEGEE. Study results and limitations: Progression of ophthalmopathy was predicted by the model with less than 71% sensitivity and approximately 72% specificity.

TCR beta CDR3 amplification used RNA transcripts. First-round RT-PCR used HTBI primers; second-round multiplex PCR followed. Via MiXCR, TCRdb re-called the multiplex PCR reads, giving one row per CDR3 protein. Among about 220,000 distinct CDR3 sequences listed, about a fifth were seen once. None of the included patients had other autoimmune diseases, uncontrolled infections, pregnancy or lactation, as these led to exclusion. Clinicians diagnosed using symptoms, serum thyroxine, TRAb, thyroid ultrasound and orbital computed tomography. Remarks on this clonotype: What it recognizes is unknown.

V is TRBV5-8 and J is TRBJ2-5, with D unresolved. Material for sequencing was peripheral blood. The TCR was taken from a woman between 45 and 60 years old with Graves' ophthalmopathy. The CDR3: CASSFPGQQETQYF. The CDR3 bases are TGTGCCAGCAGCTTCCCGGGTCAGCAAGAGACCCAGTACTTC.